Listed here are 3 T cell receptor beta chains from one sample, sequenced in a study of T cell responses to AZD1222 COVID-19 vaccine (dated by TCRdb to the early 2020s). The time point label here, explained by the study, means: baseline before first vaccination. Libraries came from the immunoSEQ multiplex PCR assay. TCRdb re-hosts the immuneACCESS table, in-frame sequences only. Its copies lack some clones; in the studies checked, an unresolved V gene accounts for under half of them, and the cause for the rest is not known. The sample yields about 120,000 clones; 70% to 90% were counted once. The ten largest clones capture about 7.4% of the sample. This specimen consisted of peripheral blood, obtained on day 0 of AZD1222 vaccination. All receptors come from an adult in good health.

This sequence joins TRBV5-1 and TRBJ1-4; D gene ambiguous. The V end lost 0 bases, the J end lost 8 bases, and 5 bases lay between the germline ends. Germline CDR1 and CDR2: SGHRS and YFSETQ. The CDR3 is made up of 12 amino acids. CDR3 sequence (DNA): TGCGCCAGCAGCTTGGATCGGGAAAAACTGTTTTTT. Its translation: CASSLDREKLFF.

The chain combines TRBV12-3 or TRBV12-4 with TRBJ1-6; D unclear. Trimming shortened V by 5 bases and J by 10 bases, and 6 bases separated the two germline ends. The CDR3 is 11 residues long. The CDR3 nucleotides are TGTGCCAGCAGTCTTCAATCACCCCTCCACTTT. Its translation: CASSLQSPLHF.

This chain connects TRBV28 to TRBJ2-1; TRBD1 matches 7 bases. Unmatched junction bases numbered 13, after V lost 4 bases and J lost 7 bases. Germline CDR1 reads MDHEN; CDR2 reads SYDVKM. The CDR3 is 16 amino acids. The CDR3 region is CASSSPGQALGNEQFF. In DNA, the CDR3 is TGTGCCAGCAGTTCCCCCGGACAGGCTCTGGGTAATGAGCAGTTCTTC. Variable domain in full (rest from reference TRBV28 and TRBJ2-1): DVKVTQSSRYLVKRTGEKVFLECVQDMDHENMFWYRQDPGLGLRLIYFSYDVKMKEKGDIPEGYSVSREKKERFSLILESASTNQTSMYLCASSSPGQALGNEQFFGPGTRLTVL.